One sample yielded the 28 T cell receptor beta chains listed below, sequenced in a study of monozygotic twins with cystic fibrosis. Profiling relied on immunoSEQ multiplex PCR, and the TCRdb table lists in-frame clones only, not all of them. The sample carries tens of thousands of clones, approximately 90% recorded once. Source material: blood. All receptors come from a girl aged 2-10 years with cystic fibrosis.

This rearrangement joins TRBV6-5 to TRBJ2-1; D not resolved. Looked up from germline, CDR1 is MNHEY and CDR2 is SVGAGI. V gave up 0 bases and J gave up 6 bases, with 12 bases separating them. CDR3 length: 15 amino acids. The CDR3 spells CASSYSAWSGNEQFF. The DNA for the CDR3 is TGTGCCAGCAGTTACTCAGCCTGGTCGGGCAATGAGCAGTTCTTC.

V is TRBV5-6 and J is TRBJ1-1, with unresolved D. Trimming removed 0 bases from V and 5 bases from J, with 8 bases in between. The CDR3 covers 13 residues. Per germline, CDR1 SGHDT and CDR2 YYEEEE. The CDR3, as DNA: TGTGCCAGCAGCTTGGGAGGGCTGACTGAAGCTTTCTTT. Translation: CASSLGGLTEAFF.

This sequence joins TRBV9 and TRBJ2-7; D remains ambiguous. Trimming removed 2 bases from V and 0 bases from J, with 9 bases in between. Germline loops: CDR1 SGDLS, CDR2 YYNGEE. The CDR3 spans 14 residues. The CDR3 DNA reads TGTGCCAGCAGCGTTGAAGGAAGCTCCTACGAGCAGTACTTC. Its protein is CASSVEGSSYEQYF.

The J gene is TRBJ2-7, the V gene TRBV7-8, with 7 nucleotides matching TRBD2. V shed 5 bases, J shed 3 bases, and the junction held 7 bases outside the gene matches. CDR1 is SGHVS, CDR2 FQNEAQ, per germline. This CDR3 is 14 amino acids long. CDR3 in DNA: TGTGCCAGCAGCGAGCGGGAAGCTATCTACGAGCAGTACTTC. Residues: CASSEREAIYEQYF.

V usage is TRBV5-1 and J usage is TRBJ2-2, with 7 bases that match TRBD1. CDR1 and CDR2 (germline): SGHRS, YFSETQ. After removal of 3 bases from V and 6 bases from J, the junction contained 2 bases not matched to a gene. This CDR3 spans 13 amino acids. This chain's CDR3 is CASSYQGAGELFF. The CDR3 DNA sequence: TGCGCCAGCAGCTACCAGGGGGCCGGGGAGCTGTTTTTT.

The chain employs TRBV5-8 and TRBJ2-5, with TRBD1 matching over 8 bases. The germline gives CDR1 SGHTS, CDR2 YDEGEE. Trimming cost V 4 bases and J 2 bases; bases outside gene matches: 4. The CDR3 runs to 14 residues. The CDR3 sequence: CASSARDRQETQYF. The DNA for the CDR3 is TGTGCCAGCAGCGCCCGGGACAGGCAAGAGACCCAGTACTTC. Full variable domain (missing parts from reference TRBV5-8 and TRBJ2-5): EAGVTQSPTHLIKTRGQQATLRCSPISGHTSVYWYQQALGLGLQFLLWYDEGEERNRGNFPPRFSGRQFPNYSSELNVNALELEDSALYLCASSARDRQETQYFGPGTRLLVL.

The genes are TRBV30 and TRBJ2-3, with 13 bases fitting TRBD2. This CDR3 contains 15 residues. Germline V gene data show CDR1 as GTSNPN and CDR2 as SVGIG (reference sequence). The V segment lost 4 bases and the J segment 3 bases; nucleotides outside the gene matches: 4. CDR3 protein: CAWNGLAGETDTQYF. In nucleotides, the CDR3 is TGTGCCTGGAATGGACTAGCGGGGGAGACAGATACGCAGTATTTT.

The chain carries TRBV19 and TRBJ2-7; unclear D gene. Germline V CDR1 and CDR2: LNHDA, SQIVND (reference sequence). The germline V and J ends were trimmed by 0 bases and 0 bases, with 6 bases remaining between them. This CDR3 is 14 amino acids long. CDR3 coding DNA: TGTGCCAGTAGTATAGACAGGAACTCCTACGAGCAGTACTTC. Translated, it gives CASSIDRNSYEQYF.

This clone was seen just once. The chain couples TRBV29-1 to TRBJ1-3, with D unclear. This CDR3 is 14 amino acids long. V dropped 4 bases and J dropped 0 bases, with 10 bases sitting between them. Germline CDR1 SQVTM, CDR2 ANQGSEA. CDR3 in DNA: TGCAGCGTTGTCAACGAGGTCTCTGGAAACACCATATATTTT. Protein: CSVVNEVSGNTIYF.

The table lists this clone with a count of one. The rearrangement uses TRBV19 and TRBJ1-5, with D possibly being TRBD1 (6 bases). Germline CDR1 and CDR2: LNHDA and SQIVND (reference sequence). The CDR3 has 20 residues. The ends were cut back, 2 bases at V and 2 bases at J, with 25 bases in the middle. The CDR3 reads CASSIFPDRQFHVRNQPQHF. DNA of the CDR3: TGTGCCAGTAGTATATTTCCGGACAGACAATTCCATGTACGCAATCAGCCCCAGCATTTT.

This clone was counted a few times. This rearrangement joins TRBV28 to TRBJ1-1; 9 bases agree with TRBD1. Germline CDR1 MDHEN, CDR2 SYDVKM. J lost 3 bases, V lost 8 bases, and 1 base had no gene match. The CDR3 is made up of 12 amino acids. The CDR3 protein is CASHRGHTEAFF. CDR3 bases: TGTGCCAGCCACAGGGGGCACACTGAAGCTTTCTTT.

This clone was observed a few times. The chain couples TRBV30 to TRBJ1-5; the match to TRBD1 covers 7 bases. Germline V gives CDR1 GTSNPN, CDR2 SVGIG (reference sequence). Germline trimming cut 0 bases from V and 0 bases from J; bases unmatched to any gene: 5. The CDR3 contains 16 residues. The CDR3 here is CAWSVGRGYSNQPQHF. The CDR3, as DNA: TGTGCCTGGAGTGTGGGCAGGGGGTATAGCAATCAGCCCCAGCATTTT.

The chain links TRBV9 to TRBJ1-2; TRBD1 agrees at 7 bases. V shed 1 base and J 4 bases; nucleotides not matched to a gene: 7. Germline V lookup: CDR1 SGDLS, CDR2 YYNGEE. The CDR3 contains 15 residues. CDR3: CASSVSTGRGYGYTF. CDR3 sequence (DNA): TGTGCCAGCAGCGTATCGACAGGGCGCGGCTATGGCTACACCTTC.

This chain uses TRBV5-6 with TRBJ1-2; D is undetermined. CDR3 size: 13 residues. V lost 3 bases, J lost 5 bases, and 11 bases lay in between. Germline V gene lookup returns CDR1 SGHDT and CDR2 YYEEEE. Here the CDR3 reads CASSWQRVYGYTF. CDR3 nucleotide sequence: TGTGCCAGCAGCTGGCAAAGAGTTTATGGCTACACCTTC. Filled out from reference TRBV5-6 and TRBJ1-2, the complete variable domain reads DAGVTQSPTHLIKTRGQQVTLRCSPKSGHDTVSWYQQALGQGPQFIFQYYEEEERQRGNFPDRFSGHQFPNYSSELNVNALLLGDSALYLCASSWQRVYGYTFGSGTRLTVV.

This chain uses TRBV6-1 with TRBJ2-5; D is tentatively TRBD1 or TRBD2 (5 bases each). The CDR3 runs to 14 residues. In germline, CDR1 is MNHNS, CDR2 SASEGT. V was shortened by 2 bases and J by 2 bases, with 9 bases between the two germline ends. This CDR3 reads CASSELGEQETQYF. Written as DNA, the CDR3 is TGTGCCAGCAGTGAATTGGGGGAGCAAGAGACCCAGTACTTC.

The genes are TRBV27 and TRBJ1-5, with a weak D call TRBD1 (6 bases). This CDR3 region has 16 residues. V lost 5 bases and J lost 6, with 20 bases in between. Germline CDR1 is MNHEY and CDR2 is SMNVEV (reference sequence). CDR3 in amino acids: CASSPKRVGGVQPQHF. The CDR3 bases are TGTGCCAGCAGTCCTAAAAGGGTGGGGGGCGTTCAGCCCCAGCATTTT.

The rearrangement uses TRBV5-1 and TRBJ2-3, with D possibly TRBD1 on 6 matching bases. In germline, CDR1 is SGHRS, CDR2 YFSETQ. The V end lost 0 bases, the J end lost 2 bases, and 13 bases lay between the germline ends. This CDR3 has 16 residues. DNA of the CDR3: TGCGCCAGCAGCTTGGCCAGGGGCCCTCTCACAGATACGCAGTATTTT. This encodes CASSLARGPLTDTQYF.

The chain couples TRBV2 to TRBJ2-3; D remains unclear. The CDR3 covers 15 residues. Per germline, CDR1 SNHLY and CDR2 FYNNEI. The V end was cut by 5 bases, the J end by 5 bases, with 17 bases between. CDR3 bases: TGTGCCAGCAGTCAATCTCCGATATCAAGAGATACGCAGTATTTT. The encoded protein is CASSQSPISRDTQYF. Based on the CDR3 plus reference TRBV2 and TRBJ2-3, the full variable domain is EPEVTQTPSHQVTQMGQEVILRCVPISNHLYFYWYRQILGQKVEFLVSFYNNEISEKSEIFDDQFSVERPDGSNFTLKIRSTKLEDSAMYFCASSQSPISRDTQYFGPGTRLTVL.

The chain uses TRBV2 and TRBJ2-2; D perhaps matches TRBD2 (5 bases). Per germline, CDR1 SNHLY and CDR2 FYNNEI. Deletions cut 6 bases from V and 1 base from J, with 9 bases between. CDR3 length: 14 residues. The CDR3 DNA reads TGTGCCAGCAGATCCGGGGTGAACACCGGGGAGCTGTTTTTT. This codes for CASRSGVNTGELFF.

This clone was picked up a small number of times. The rearrangement uses TRBV28 and TRBJ1-2, with D possibly matching TRBD1 (5 bases). Germline V gives CDR1 MDHEN, CDR2 SYDVKM. The CDR3 spans 15 residues. The V gene lost 6 bases and the J gene lost 3 bases, with 17 bases spanning the gap. This CDR3 reads CASSPGGAGDYGYTF. The CDR3 region has the DNA TGTGCCAGCAGCCCAGGTGGGGCGGGGGACTATGGCTACACCTTC.

The CDR3 DNA sequence: TGTGCCAGCAGCTTTGGTCCCAAAAGGGAGCAGTACTTC. It encodes CASSFGPKREQYF. The V call is TRBV5-5, the J call TRBJ2-7, with D hard to call. V gave up 2 bases and J gave up 7 bases, with 13 bases separating them. Germline CDR1 and CDR2: SGHKS and YYEKEE (reference sequence). CDR3 length: 13 amino acids.

V and J are TRBV30 and TRBJ2-7; 7 nucleotides align to TRBD2. Germline assignment: CDR1 GTSNPN and CDR2 SVGIG (reference sequence). Losses at the gene ends were 0 bases for V and 5 bases for J; bases not matched to a gene: 10. CDR3 length: 15 amino acids. CDR3 sequence reads: CAWSVLGGGAHEQYF. CDR3 nucleotide sequence: TGTGCCTGGAGTGTACTGGGGGGAGGGGCCCACGAGCAGTACTTC.

The V call is TRBV30, the J call TRBJ2-3; 11 bases map to TRBD2. J lost 4 bases, V lost 3 bases, and 0 bases had no gene match. The V gene's germline CDR1 is GTSNPN and CDR2 SVGIG (reference sequence). The CDR3 has 13 amino acids. Here the CDR3 DNA reads TGTGCCTGGAGGACTAGCGGGGCAGATACGCAGTATTTT. Protein product: CAWRTSGADTQYF.

The CDR3 loop is CASSLEGGGLNQPQHF. CDR3 coding DNA: TGTGCCAGCAGCTTAGAAGGGGGTGGTTTAAATCAGCCCCAGCATTTT. V gene TRBV7-8 combines with J gene TRBJ1-5; perhaps TRBD1 as D (6 bases). The CDR3 has 16 residues. Per germline, CDR1 SGHVS and CDR2 FQNEAQ. Trimming cost V 1 base and J 4 bases, with 14 bases left between them.

The chain is built from TRBV6-1 and TRBJ2-3; TRBD2 matches at 9 bases. With V trimmed by 3 bases and J by 2 bases, 9 bases remained unmatched. This CDR3 spans 17 amino acids. From germline, CDR1 is MNHNS and CDR2 SASEGT. The chain's CDR3 is CASSEAGGGGPTDTQYF. Written as DNA, the CDR3 is TGTGCCAGCAGTGAGGCCGGCGGGGGGGGACCCACAGATACGCAGTATTTT.

This clone was seen only once. V is TRBV5-6 and J is TRBJ2-6; 8 bases fit TRBD1. This CDR3 is built from 17 residues. With V trimmed by 1 base and J by 2 bases, 5 bases remained unmatched. Germline V gene sequence: CDR1 SGHDT, CDR2 YYEEEE. The CDR3 protein is CASSLWDRWAGANVLTF. The CDR3 DNA reads as TGTGCCAGCAGCTTGTGGGACAGGTGGGCTGGGGCCAACGTCCTGACTTTC. Filled out from reference TRBV5-6 and TRBJ2-6, the complete variable domain reads DAGVTQSPTHLIKTRGQQVTLRCSPKSGHDTVSWYQQALGQGPQFIFQYYEEEERQRGNFPDRFSGHQFPNYSSELNVNALLLGDSALYLCASSLWDRWAGANVLTFGAGSRLTVL.

V gene TRBV5-6 combines with J gene TRBJ2-7; D gene uncertain. Germline CDR1 SGHDT, CDR2 YYEEEE. V was pared by 4 bases and J by 0 bases, with 14 bases between. The CDR3 loop spans 15 amino acids. The CDR3 loop reads CASSVAPGSSYEQYF. DNA of the CDR3: TGTGCCAGCAGCGTCGCGCCCGGAAGCTCCTACGAGCAGTACTTC. Full variable domain (outside the CDR3, taken from reference TRBV5-6 and TRBJ2-7): DAGVTQSPTHLIKTRGQQVTLRCSPKSGHDTVSWYQQALGQGPQFIFQYYEEEERQRGNFPDRFSGHQFPNYSSELNVNALLLGDSALYLCASSVAPGSSYEQYFGPGTRLTVT.

The chain carries TRBV11-2 and TRBJ1-2; D uncertain. V was trimmed by 5 bases and J by 5 bases, leaving 15 bases between them. CDR1 SGHAT and CDR2 FQNNGV come from the germline V gene. The CDR3 spans 14 residues. This CDR3 reads CASSGKQGKYGYTF. CDR3 nucleotide sequence: TGTGCCAGCAGCGGAAAACAAGGGAAATATGGCTACACCTTC.